A selection of T cell receptor beta chains follows, all from one sample in a study of T-cell memory formation after mild COVID-19. MiXCR was run by TCRdb on the 5' RACE reads, yielding one entry per CDR3 protein. Among a few hundred thousand distinct CDR3 sequences listed, over 9% were seen once. Material: PBMCs or a T cell subset sorted from them (not recorded which). These receptors originate from a man younger than 30 who had mild COVID-19 (a few samples of this study predate the infection). Cell type and time point are not known. Each CDR3 is given with its conserved first and last residue. A D gene is named only where the DNA matches it firmly. Not all rows give a size; the values are once, few, many and, for expanded clones, a class.

>TRBV7-8|TRBJ1-1|few|TRBD1
CASSLATGGLAEAFF
TGTGCCAGCAGCTTAGCTACAGGGGGCTTGGCTGAAGCTTTCTTT
>TRBV5-5|TRBJ2-3|many|.
CASSLQGEDTQYF
TGTGCCAGCAGCTTACAGGGAGAAGATACGCAGTATTTT
>TRBV4-1|TRBJ2-1|.|TRBD2
CASSQDEGQRGYNEQFF
TGCGCCAGCAGCCAAGACGAGGGGCAGCGGGGGTACAATGAGCAGTTCTTC
>TRBV7-7|TRBJ2-2|few|.
CASSLEGRGNTGELFF
TGTGCCAGCAGCTTAGAAGGCAGGGGTAACACCGGGGAGCTGTTTTTT
>TRBV19|TRBJ2-7|.|TRBD2
CASSTSTSEGYEQYF
TGTGCCAGTAGCACATCTACTAGCGAGGGCTACGAGCAGTACTTC
>TRBV2|TRBJ2-7|.|.
CASRGRGEREYF
TGTGCCAGCAGGGGGCGGGGTGAGCGAGAGTACTTC
>TRBV30|TRBJ2-7|.|TRBD1
CAWSGGQGGNEQYF
TGTGCCTGGAGTGGGGGACAGGGGGGGAACGAGCAGTACTTC
>TRBV24-1|TRBJ2-2|few|.
CATSESTGTGTGELFF
TGTGCCACCAGTGAGTCTACAGGAACGGGCACCGGGGAGCTGTTTTTT
>TRBV7-2|TRBJ2-5|few|.
CASSSRVQETQYF
TGTGCCAGCAGCTCCCGGGTGCAAGAGACCCAGTACTTC
>TRBV5-1|TRBJ1-1|few|.
CASTNPQGNTEAFF
TGCGCCAGCACCAATCCACAGGGTAACACTGAAGCTTTCTTT
>TRBV4-3|TRBJ1-4|few|.
CASSQEINEKLFF
TGCGCCAGCAGCCAAGAAATCAATGAAAAACTGTTTTTT
>TRBV4-3|TRBJ2-1|few|TRBD2
CASSQGGLAHEQFF
TGCGCCAGCAGCCAAGGGGGACTAGCACATGAGCAGTTCTTC
>TRBV29-1|TRBJ1-2|many|.
CSAAASDGYTF
TGCAGCGCCGCCGCCAGCGATGGCTACACCTTC
>TRBV6-1|TRBJ1-5|.|TRBD1
CASSGGQGVFDQPQHF
TGTGCCAGCAGTGGCGGACAGGGGGTTTTTGATCAGCCCCAGCATTTT
>TRBV4-2|TRBJ2-7|.|.
CASSQAVSDSPYEQYF
TGTGCCAGCAGCCAAGCAGTTTCAGACTCCCCCTACGAGCAGTACTTC
>TRBV7-6|TRBJ1-1|few|TRBD1
CASSLAGQGRMNTEAFF
TGTGCCAGCAGCTTAGCTGGACAGGGTAGAATGAACACTGAAGCTTTCTTT
>TRBV20-1|TRBJ1-1|few|.
CSARDQAGGHTEAFF
TGCAGTGCTAGAGATCAGGCGGGGGGGCACACTGAAGCTTTCTTT
>TRBV5-1|TRBJ1-1|few|.
CASSLSLGRESRAFF
TGCGCCAGCAGCTTGAGCCTAGGACGGGAGAGTAGGGCTTTCTTT
>TRBV20-1|TRBJ2-2|few|.
CSARRRGPGELFF
TGCAGTGCTAGAAGGAGGGGCCCCGGGGAGCTGTTTTTT
>TRBV6-5|TRBJ1-2|few|.
CASSYWKAGDYGYTF
TGTGCCAGCAGTTATTGGAAGGCAGGGGACTATGGCTACACCTTC
>TRBV7-3|TRBJ1-5|.|.
CASSRGEGDRNYSNQPQHF
TGTGCCAGCAGCAGGGGCGAGGGTGACCGAAACTATAGCAATCAGCCCCAGCATTTT
>TRBV28|TRBJ1-4|.|.
CASSLRGDEKLFF
TGTGCCAGCAGTTTAAGGGGGGATGAAAAACTGTTTTTT
>TRBV6-2/TRBV6-3|TRBJ1-3|few|.
CASSPGYGNTIYF
TGTGCCAGCAGTCCGGGTTATGGAAACACCATATATTTT
>TRBV2|TRBJ1-5|.|.
CASSNRAKGNQPQHF
TGTGCCAGCAGTAACAGGGCCAAGGGCAATCAGCCCCAGCATTTT
>TRBV28|TRBJ1-4|few|.
CASGYWGVRATNEKLFF
TGTGCCAGCGGATATTGGGGGGTTCGGGCAACTAATGAAAAACTGTTTTTT
>TRBV15|TRBJ2-1|.|.
CATSPPSDNEQFF
TGTGCCACCAGCCCCCCGTCAGACAATGAGCAGTTCTTC
>TRBV10-3|TRBJ2-3|once|TRBD2
CATKGGLAVERGTDTQYF
TGTGCCACCAAGGGGGGACTAGCGGTCGAAAGGGGCACAGATACGCAGTATTTT
>TRBV5-1|TRBJ2-5|.|TRBD1
CASSLGTGEFRETQYF
TGCGCCAGCAGCTTGGGGACAGGGGAGTTCCGGGAGACCCAGTACTTC
>TRBV11-2|TRBJ2-1|few|.
CASSPWTYSYNEQFF
TGTGCCAGCAGCCCCTGGACGTACTCCTACAATGAGCAGTTCTTC
>TRBV18|TRBJ2-5|.|.
CASSLLPPETQYF
TGTGCCAGCTCACTCCTACCCCCGGAGACCCAGTACTTC
>TRBV5-6|TRBJ1-6|.|.
CASSLSGLYNSPLHF
TGTGCCAGCAGCTTGTCCGGCCTCTATAATTCACCCCTCCACTTT
>TRBV6-2/TRBV6-3|TRBJ2-7|.|.
CASSYSRETYEQYF
TGTGCCAGCAGTTACTCAAGGGAGACCTACGAGCAGTACTTC
>TRBV24-1|TRBJ2-2|.|.
CATSDPAGRGELFF
TGTGCCACCAGTGATCCAGCGGGCCGCGGGGAGCTGTTTTTT
>TRBV6-6|TRBJ2-7|.|.
CASSNPLYEQYF
TGTGCCAGCAGCAACCCTCTCTACGAGCAGTACTTC
>TRBV5-1|TRBJ1-4|few|.
CASSFTQSGTNEKLFF
TGCGCCAGCAGCTTTACCCAGAGTGGAACTAATGAAAAACTGTTTTTT
>TRBV15|TRBJ2-5|.|TRBD1
CATSIGDRQETQYF
TGTGCCACCTCAATAGGGGACAGACAAGAGACCCAGTACTTC
>TRBV6-2/TRBV6-3|TRBJ2-1|few|.
CASLKPDRGGNEQFF
TGTGCCAGCCTGAAACCAGACAGGGGAGGGAATGAGCAGTTCTTC
>TRBV11-2|TRBJ1-2|.|.
CASSLDGPGNYGYTF
TGTGCCAGCAGCTTAGATGGTCCGGGTAACTATGGCTACACCTTC
>TRBV5-1|TRBJ1-1|few|.
CASSPGHPGNTEAFF
TGCGCCAGCAGCCCGGGACACCCTGGGAACACTGAAGCTTTCTTT
>TRBV6-5|TRBJ1-5|few|.
CASSQDWGPSTGPNQPQHF
TGTGCCAGCAGCCAAGACTGGGGACCTAGTACCGGTCCTAATCAGCCCCAGCATTTT
>TRBV5-1|TRBJ2-1|many|TRBD2
CASSLVSGEQFF
TGCGCCAGCAGCTTGGTTAGCGGGGAGCAGTTCTTC
>TRBV29-1|TRBJ2-5|.|.
CSQLVGETQYF
TGCAGTCAGTTAGTGGGGGAGACCCAGTACTTC
>TRBV7-8|TRBJ2-3|.|.
CASTQGGSTDTQYF
TGTGCCAGCACCCAAGGGGGTAGCACAGATACGCAGTATTTT
>TRBV6-2/TRBV6-3|TRBJ2-2|few|TRBD1
CASSSPPGQASANTGELFF
TGTGCCAGCAGTTCCCCCCCGGGACAGGCGAGCGCGAACACCGGGGAGCTGTTTTTT
>TRBV24-1|TRBJ1-1|few|.
CATSDEGTEAFF
TGTGCCACCAGTGATGAGGGTACTGAAGCTTTCTTT
>TRBV20-1|TRBJ2-1|.|TRBD2
CSALAGGREQFF
TGCAGTGCCCTAGCGGGGGGGCGAGAGCAGTTCTTC
>TRBV5-1|TRBJ1-1|.|TRBD1
CASSGGTALMNTEAFF
TGCGCCAGCAGCGGGGGGACAGCTCTGATGAACACTGAAGCTTTCTTT
>TRBV7-9|TRBJ2-7|.|TRBD1
CASSLQGMSYEQYF
TGTGCCAGCAGCCTACAGGGGATGAGCTACGAGCAGTACTTC
>TRBV5-1|TRBJ1-1|many|.
CASSPDRPRNTEAFF
TGCGCCAGCAGCCCGGACAGACCGCGGAACACTGAAGCTTTCTTT
>TRBV4-1|TRBJ2-2|many|.
CASSLRSSGELFF
TGCGCCAGCAGCCTAAGGAGTTCCGGGGAGCTGTTTTTT
>TRBV10-3|TRBJ2-2|.|TRBD1
CAIRRQGDTGELFF
TGTGCCATCAGGAGACAGGGAGACACCGGGGAGCTGTTTTTT
>TRBV10-1|TRBJ1-1|.|TRBD1
CASRDDRGTTEAFF
TGCGCCAGCAGAGATGACAGGGGAACTACTGAAGCTTTCTTT
>TRBV7-6|TRBJ2-3|few|.
CASSSRPRADTQYF
TGTGCCAGCAGCTCTAGACCCCGGGCAGATACGCAGTATTTT